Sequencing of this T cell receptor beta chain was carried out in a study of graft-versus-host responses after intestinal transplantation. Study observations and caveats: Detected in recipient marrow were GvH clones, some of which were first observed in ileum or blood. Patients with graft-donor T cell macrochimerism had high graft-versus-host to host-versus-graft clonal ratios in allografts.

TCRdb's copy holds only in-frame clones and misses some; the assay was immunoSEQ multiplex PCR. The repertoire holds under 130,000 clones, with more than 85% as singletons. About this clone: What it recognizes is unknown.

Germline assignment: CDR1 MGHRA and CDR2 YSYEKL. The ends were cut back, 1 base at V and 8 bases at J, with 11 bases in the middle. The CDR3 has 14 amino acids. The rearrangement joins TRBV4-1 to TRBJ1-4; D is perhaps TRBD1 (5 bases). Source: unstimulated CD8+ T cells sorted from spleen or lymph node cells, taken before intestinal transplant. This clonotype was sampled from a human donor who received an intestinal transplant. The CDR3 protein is CASSQVGGREKLFF. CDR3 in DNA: TGCGCCAGCAGCCAAGTCGGGGGACGGGAAAAACTGTTTTTT.